The source of this T cell receptor beta chain is a study of cytomegalovirus exposure and HLA in healthy donors. On this clone itself: What it binds is unknown.

Primers included in the PCR were 60 Vbeta and 13 Jbeta primers. TCRdb's copy holds only in-frame clones and misses some; the assay was immunoSEQ multiplex PCR. The data show a few hundred thousand clones, with 65% to 80% seen just once and about a sixth held by the top ten. Overall study findings and caveats: In a later analysis, several top co-occurrence clusters appeared linked to parvovirus B19, influenza, CMV and Epstein-Barr virus.

The TCR comes from a man between 40 and 49 years old in good health and CMV-seronegative. The sequencing sample was made of PBMCs.

DNA for the CDR3: TGCAGCGTTGAAGGGGTTATCGGAGGCTCCTACAATGAGCAGTTCTTC. This gives the protein CSVEGVIGGSYNEQFF. The V call is TRBV29-1, the J call TRBJ2-1, with a weak D call TRBD2 (5 bases). The CDR3 runs to 16 residues. V gave up 1 base and J gave up 0 bases, with 13 bases separating them. Per germline, CDR1 SQVTM and CDR2 ANQGSEA.